The TCR beta chain described here comes from a study of blood T cell repertoires in COVID-19. Trimming left V 4 bases short and J 4 bases short, with 16 bases between. Germline V gives CDR1 SGHTA, CDR2 FQGTGA. This CDR3 comprises 16 residues. Clones were sequenced by immunoSEQ multiplex PCR, and TCRdb holds only the in-frame ones, with some missing. The table shows approximately 15,000 clones, with approximately 80% occurring only once. This clonotype originated in a woman aged 70-85 years with active COVID-19. The genes are TRBV7-3 and TRBJ2-2; possibly TRBD2 for D (6 bases). The sequencing sample was made of peripheral blood. CDR3 sequence reads: CASSSVSGWSTGELFF. The CDR3 DNA is TGTGCCAGCAGCTCCGTCAGCGGGTGGTCCACCGGGGAGCTGTTTTTT.